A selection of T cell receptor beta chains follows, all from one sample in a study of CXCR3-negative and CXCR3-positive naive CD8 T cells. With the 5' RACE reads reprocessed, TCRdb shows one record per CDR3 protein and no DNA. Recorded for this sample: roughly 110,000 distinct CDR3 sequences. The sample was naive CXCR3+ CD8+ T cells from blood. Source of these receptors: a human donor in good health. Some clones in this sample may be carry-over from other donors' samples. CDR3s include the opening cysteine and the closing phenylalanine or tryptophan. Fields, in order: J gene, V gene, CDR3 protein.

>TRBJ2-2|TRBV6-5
CASSYSSPPGQGADGELFF
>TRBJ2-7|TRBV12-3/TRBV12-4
CASSLQDLYEQYF
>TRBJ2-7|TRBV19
CASRGTNFYEQYF
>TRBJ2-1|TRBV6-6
CATRQQTPLDEQFF
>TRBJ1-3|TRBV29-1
CSVEGGGDRSGNTIYF
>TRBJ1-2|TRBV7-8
CASSVGRTGPGYGYTF
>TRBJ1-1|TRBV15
CATSGGGVQTEAFF
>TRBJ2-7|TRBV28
CASSFVGANNEQYF
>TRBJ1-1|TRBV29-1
CSVEFGTPEAFF
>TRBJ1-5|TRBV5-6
CASSDGRGPSNQPQHF
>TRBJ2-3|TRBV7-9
CASSLVSVLAGTDTQYF
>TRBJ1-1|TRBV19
CASREGGGNTEAFF
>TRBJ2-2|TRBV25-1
CASSELGTGELFF
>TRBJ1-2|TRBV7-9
CASSTGQSNYGYTF
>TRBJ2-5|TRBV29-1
CSVEGTYQETQYF
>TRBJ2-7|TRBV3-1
CASSQEWRTSGRFYEQYF
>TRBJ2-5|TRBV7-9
CASTLTSETQYF
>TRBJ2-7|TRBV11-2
CASSSTGIVYEQYF
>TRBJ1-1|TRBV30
CAWRRTGNTEAFF
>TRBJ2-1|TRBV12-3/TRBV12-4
CASSFLAGNNEQFF
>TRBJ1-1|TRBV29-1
CSVVTGGGTEAFF
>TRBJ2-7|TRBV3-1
CASSHNGGTLSEQYF
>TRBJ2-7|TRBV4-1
CASSQDMGFVHEQYF
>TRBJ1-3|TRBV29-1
CSVEMPNSGNTIYF
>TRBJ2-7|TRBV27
CASSRGTSPYEQYF
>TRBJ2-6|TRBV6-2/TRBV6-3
CASSYYSYSGANVLTF
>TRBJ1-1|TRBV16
CASSHEAPGAFF
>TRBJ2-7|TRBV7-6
CASSSPQGSEYEQYF
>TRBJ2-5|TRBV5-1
CASRVNQETQYF
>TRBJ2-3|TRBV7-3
CASSPHKRATDTQYF
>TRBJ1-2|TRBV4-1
CASSQGGEIYGYTF
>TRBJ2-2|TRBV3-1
CASAHSNTGELFF
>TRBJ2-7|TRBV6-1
CASRFREAGGFYEQYF
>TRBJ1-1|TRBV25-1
CASSAGPTEAFF
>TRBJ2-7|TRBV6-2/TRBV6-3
CASIHGGEQYF
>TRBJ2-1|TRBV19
CASSLPGQGNEQFF
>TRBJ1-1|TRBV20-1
CSARDPGNTEAFF
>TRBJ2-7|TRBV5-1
CASSLALSDEQYF
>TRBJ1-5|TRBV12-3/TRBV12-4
CASSLRVMGGQPQHF
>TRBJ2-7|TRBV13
CASSSAEDGYYEQYF
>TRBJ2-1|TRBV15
CATGLAGLGSYNEQFF
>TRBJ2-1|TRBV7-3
CASSLTLGWDEQFF
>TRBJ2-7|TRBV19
CASSISVDSELYEQYF
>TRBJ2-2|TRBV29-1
CSVEGTSGSGTGELFF
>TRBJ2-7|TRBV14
CASSGTGSYEQYF
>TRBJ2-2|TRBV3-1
CASSSVQGFVNTGELFF
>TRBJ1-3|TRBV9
CASSVDRDNSGNTIYF
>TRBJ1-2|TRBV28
CASSSPRLTGPPSGYTF
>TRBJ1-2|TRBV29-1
CSVTTGGDYGYTF
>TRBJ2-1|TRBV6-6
CASSYSGGQFF
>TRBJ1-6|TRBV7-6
CASSPGHGDSPLHF
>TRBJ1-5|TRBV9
CASSVEGLINQPQHF
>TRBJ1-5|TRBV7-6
CASSLGDGKWPQHF
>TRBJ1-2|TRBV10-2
CATRERLDYGYTF
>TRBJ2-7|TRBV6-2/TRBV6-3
CASSEPGYAGGNEQYF
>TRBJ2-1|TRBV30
CASPVRSGEQFF
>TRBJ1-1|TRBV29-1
CSVEPPNTEAFF
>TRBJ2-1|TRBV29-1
CSVDLALEGSYNEQFF
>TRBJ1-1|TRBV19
CASSMGTANTEAFF
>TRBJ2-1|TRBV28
CASSFRDMDHEQFF